These 7 T cell receptor beta chains originate from one sample sequenced in a study of cytomegalovirus exposure and HLA in healthy donors. PCR used 60 Vbeta primers and 13 Jbeta primers. Profiled with immunoSEQ multiplex PCR; TCRdb holds only in-frame clones, not every one. Among 73,000 or so clones listed, under 85% were seen once. Sequenced material: PBMCs. These receptors originate from a woman aged 40 to 50 in good health and CMV-seropositive.

V and J are TRBV5-1 and TRBJ2-5; maybe TRBD2 (5 bases). Germline V gene sequence: CDR1 SGHRS, CDR2 YFSETQ. The CDR3 contains 14 residues. Trimming left V 7 bases short and J 3 bases short, with 16 bases between. The CDR3 bases are TGCGCCAGCGCCGCGGGTCCGGTCGAAGAGACCCAGTACTTC. Translation gives CASAAGPVEETQYF.

The chain employs TRBV11-2 and TRBJ1-4; no definite D call. Germline V CDR1 and CDR2: SGHAT, FQNNGV. The CDR3 is made up of 13 amino acids. The V gene lost 4 bases and the J gene lost 8 bases, with 11 bases spanning the gap. CDR3 DNA: TGTGCCAGCAGCTCCCCCTCCGGGGAAAAACTGTTTTTT. Amino acids: CASSSPSGEKLFF.

The J gene is TRBJ1-5, the V gene TRBV28, with 7 bases that match TRBD1. Germline CDR1 MDHEN, CDR2 SYDVKM. CDR3 size: 19 residues. Trimming cost V 4 bases and J 3 bases; bases outside gene matches: 18. The chain's CDR3 is CASSSILDRDQAINQPQHF. Here the CDR3 DNA reads TGTGCCAGCAGTTCAATCCTTGACAGGGACCAAGCAATCAATCAGCCCCAGCATTTT.

This clone was found a few times. The chain uses TRBV5-4 and TRBJ2-2; D is perhaps TRBD1 (5 bases). Germline lookup yields CDR1 SGHNT and CDR2 YYREEE (reference sequence). V was cut by 7 bases and J by 3 bases, with 7 bases left in between. The CDR3 length is 12 residues. The CDR3, as DNA: TGTGCCAGCGGCAGGGACACCGGGGAGCTGTTTTTT. Translating it yields CASGRDTGELFF. The variable domain in full, with the rest retrieved from reference TRBV5-4 and TRBJ2-2, is ETGVTQSPTHLIKTRGQQVTLRCSSQSGHNTVSWYQQALGQGPQFIFQYYREEENGRGNFPPRFSGLQFPNYSSELNVNALELDDSALYLCASGRDTGELFFGEGSRLTVL.

The chain uses TRBV4-1 and TRBJ2-3; the match to TRBD2 covers 10 bases. Trimming at V came to 1 base and at J to 5 bases, leaving 12 bases not matched to a gene. Germline V gene data show CDR1 as MGHRA and CDR2 as YSYEKL. This CDR3 region has 18 residues. CDR3 DNA: TGCGCCAGCAGCCAAGTAGCCCCCAGCGGGGGGGCTATAGATACGCAGTATTTT. Its translation: CASSQVAPSGGAIDTQYF.

The chain employs TRBV7-3 and TRBJ2-4; 11 bases fit TRBD2. This CDR3 spans 19 amino acids. V dropped 2 bases and J dropped 8; count of bases not matched to a gene: 17. Germline lookup yields CDR1 SGHTA and CDR2 FQGTGA. CDR3 DNA sequence: TGTGCCAGCAGCTTAGGGTCTAGCGGGGGGCCCAGCCGAGGATACATTCAGTACTTC. The encoded protein is CASSLGSSGGPSRGYIQYF.

Only a few counts were recorded for this clone. This chain uses TRBV29-1 with TRBJ2-5, with 10 bases fitting TRBD1. Per germline, CDR1 SQVTM and CDR2 ANQGSEA. This CDR3 is 14 amino acids long. Trimming at V came to 4 bases and at J to 5 bases, leaving 7 bases not matched to a gene. CDR3: CSVARDRGTETQYF. CDR3 in DNA: TGCAGCGTTGCCCGGGACAGGGGTACGGAGACCCAGTACTTC.